The table lists the clone carrying this TCR beta chain with a count of one. The antigen remains unidentified. The CDR3 contains 13 residues. V lost 5 bases and J lost 3, with 9 bases in between. Per the germline V gene, CDR1 is SEHNR and CDR2 is FQNEAQ (reference sequence). This specimen belongs to a study of post-analysis software for immune sequencing data. Unique molecular identifiers featured in each of the TCR beta cDNA libraries. TCRdb re-called the PCR reads with MiXCR, one entry per CDR3 protein. The table has approximately 770,000 distinct CDR3 sequences, more than 45% seen once. General study results and limits: Versus controls, multiple sclerosis patients showed significantly lower diversity (normalized Chao1). Five TRBV segments, including TRBV5-6, TRBV5-1 and TRBV20-1, were more frequent in patients than controls.

The specimen sequenced was blood. The origin of this receptor is a girl aged 5-17 years with multiple sclerosis. The V call is TRBV7-9, the J call TRBJ2-3; D is unresolved. As DNA, the CDR3 is TGTGCCAGCAGCCAATCGGAAACAGATACGCAGTATTTT. The encoded protein is CASSQSETDTQYF.